A selection of T cell receptor beta chains follows, all from one sample in a study of OX40 agonist ivuxolimab in advanced cancers. TCRdb keeps only in-frame clones here, not all; method: immunoSEQ multiplex PCR. The sample yields roughly 60,000 clones, over 80% seen once. The input for sequencing was CD4+ or CD8+ T cells sorted from blood, taken in a trial of the OX40 agonist ivuxolimab. The receptors here all came from an adult with an advanced solid tumor such as melanoma, head and neck, liver or kidney cancer. Both conserved end residues are part of each CDR3. A D gene is named only where the DNA matches it firmly. Size tells how often a clone was seen (once, few, many) or the class of an expanded clone, and some rows leave it out.

d_gene,v_gene,j_gene,abundance,CDR3aa,CDR3nt
TRBD2,TRBV10-3,TRBJ2-3,.,CAISEFLAASTDTQYF,TGTGCCATCAGTGAGTTTCTAGCGGCTAGCACAGATACGCAGTATTTT
.,TRBV4-1,TRBJ2-7,few,CASSQVLQYEQYF,TGCGCCAGCAGCCAAGTCCTGCAGTACGAGCAGTACTTC
TRBD1,TRBV5-4,TRBJ2-1,few,CASSPGTGGLNEQFF,TGTGCCAGCAGCCCCGGGACAGGGGGCTTGAATGAGCAGTTCTTC
.,TRBV29-1,TRBJ2-6,.,CSVGTSLSGANVLTF,TGCAGCGTTGGGACCAGCCTCTCTGGGGCCAACGTCCTGACTTTC
TRBD1,TRBV2,TRBJ1-2,.,CASSPTGGAYGYTF,TGTGCCAGTAGCCCGACAGGGGGCGCGTATGGCTACACCTTC
.,TRBV15,TRBJ1-1,few,CATSPGRQGNTEAFF,TGTGCCACCAGTCCAGGGCGGCAGGGGAACACTGAAGCTTTCTTT
.,TRBV30,TRBJ2-5,.,CAWSARRETQYF,TGTGCCTGGAGTGCCAGGAGGGAGACCCAGTACTTC
TRBD1,TRBV5-8,TRBJ1-1,.,CASSLAGTGPKVEAFF,TGTGCCAGCAGCTTGGCCGGGACAGGGCCCAAGGTCGAAGCTTTCTTT
.,TRBV10-3,TRBJ2-1,.,CAISAAASSHPPYNEQFF,TGTGCCATCAGTGCGGCAGCTTCTAGTCACCCCCCCTACAATGAGCAGTTCTTC
.,TRBV7-9,TRBJ2-3,.,CASSQPADTQYF,TGTGCCAGCAGCCAGCCTGCAGATACGCAGTATTTT
TRBD2,TRBV6-5,TRBJ2-7,.,CASSYAGTSGYEQYF,TGTGCCAGCAGTTACGCCGGGACTAGCGGGTACGAGCAGTACTTC
.,TRBV18,TRBJ1-4,.,CASSPAGPREKLFF,TGTGCCAGCTCACCGGCAGGGCCTAGGGAAAAACTGTTTTTT
.,TRBV14,TRBJ2-7,once,CASSQAYEQYF,TGTGCCAGCAGCCAAGCATACGAGCAGTACTTC
.,TRBV28,TRBJ2-5,.,CASSYRVQETQYF,TGTGCCAGCAGTTACAGGGTCCAAGAGACCCAGTACTTC
.,TRBV5-1,TRBJ2-7,.,CASSLSGTSYEQYF,TGCGCCAGCAGCTTGAGTGGGACCTCCTACGAGCAGTACTTC
.,TRBV7-9,TRBJ2-7,.,CASSIPATDNEQYF,TGTGCCAGCAGCATACCAGCGACAGATAACGAGCAGTACTTC
.,TRBV28,TRBJ1-1,.,CASRALNTEAFF,TGTGCCAGCCGGGCCTTGAACACTGAAGCTTTCTTT